These 21 T cell receptor beta chains share one sample of origin, sequenced in a study of Graves' ophthalmopathy and Graves' hyperthyroidism. Using RNA transcripts, the TCR beta CDR3 regions were amplified. RT-PCR was first run with HTBI primers, then multiplex PCR in a second round. TCRdb processed the multiplex PCR reads anew with MiXCR; each CDR3 protein has one entry. The sample holds roughly 420,000 distinct CDR3 sequences, around 21% seen once. The specimen sequenced was peripheral blood. These receptors were collected from a woman aged 18-30 years with stable Graves' hyperthyroidism.

The chain combines TRBV28 with TRBJ1-2; the D gene is possibly TRBD1 (6 bases). Germline V CDR1 and CDR2: MDHEN, SYDVKM. V lost 6 bases and J lost 4, with 15 bases in between. The CDR3 loop spans 14 amino acids. The CDR3 bases are TGTGCCAGCAGGACAGGCTCAACGGGCTATGGCTACACCTTC. Protein product: CASRTGSTGYGYTF.

This clonotype was counted ten times or more. This may be a read error: a much more frequent sequence differs by one nucleotide. The chain uses TRBV13 and TRBJ2-5, with a weak D call TRBD1 (5 bases). CDR3 length equals 15 residues. V gave up 0 bases and J gave up 1 base, with 9 bases separating them. Germline CDR1 and CDR2: PRHDT and FYEKMQ (reference sequence). CDR3 coding DNA: TGTGCCAGCAGCTTAGGAGGACACCCCCAAGAGACCCAGTACTTC. Protein sequence: CASSLGGHPQETQYF.

The CDR3 sequence is CASRTGQGNTEAFF. CDR3 nucleotides: TGTGCCAGCAGGACCGGACAGGGAAACACTGAAGCTTTCTTT. The chain links TRBV6-2 or TRBV6-3 to TRBJ1-1; 8 bases fit TRBD1. The CDR3 extends over 14 amino acids. V shed 6 bases, J shed 2 bases, and the junction held 5 bases outside the gene matches. The germline V gene encodes CDR1 MNHEY and CDR2 SVGEGT.

Ten or more counts support this clonotype. V is TRBV15 and J is TRBJ2-5; D perhaps matches TRBD2 (6 bases). Trimming took 6 bases from V and 5 from J, leaving 13 bases between them. This CDR3 region has 13 residues. Germline values: CDR1 LNHNV, CDR2 YYDKDF (reference sequence). CDR3 protein: CATRRVGGETQYF. The CDR3 nucleotides read TGTGCCACCAGGCGGGTCGGGGGTGAGACCCAGTACTTC.

This clonotype was recorded at least ten times. The chain links TRBV15 to TRBJ2-7, with TRBD2 matching 7 bases. V lost 1 base, J lost 3 bases, and 9 bases stayed unmatched. The V gene's germline CDR1 is LNHNV and CDR2 YYDKDF (reference sequence). CDR3 length equals 16 residues. The CDR3 is CATSRGLSGTVYEQYF. The CDR3 coding sequence is TGTGCCACCAGCAGAGGGTTGAGCGGGACGGTCTACGAGCAGTACTTC.

This clonotype was picked up many times. The chain has TRBV24-1 and TRBJ2-2; 12 bases are a match to TRBD2. There are 16 residues in the CDR3. The V gene's germline CDR1 is KGHDR and CDR2 SFDVKD. With V trimmed by 4 bases and J by 5 bases, 4 bases remained unmatched. CDR3 loop: CATSDRLAGETGELFF. As DNA, the CDR3 is TGTGCCACCAGTGACAGACTAGCGGGGGAAACCGGGGAGCTGTTTTTT.

This clonotype was counted at least ten times. The rearrangement links TRBV6-5 to TRBJ2-7; 8 positions match TRBD1. This CDR3 is built from 14 residues. Germline trimming cut 2 bases from V and 4 bases from J; bases unmatched to any gene: 4. Germline CDR1 MNHEY, CDR2 SVGAGI. The CDR3 coding sequence is TGTGCCAGCAGTTACGGACAGGGCGGGTACGAGCAGTACTTC. It yields the protein CASSYGQGGYEQYF.

In its sample, this clonotype was seen many times. The V call is TRBV6-1, the J call TRBJ2-4; 8 nucleotides line up with TRBD2. Germline V gene data show CDR1 as MNHNS and CDR2 as SASEGT. The CDR3 runs to 16 residues. Germline trimming cut 3 bases from V and 8 bases from J; bases unmatched to any gene: 12. In DNA, the CDR3 is TGTGCCAGCAGTGAGGACCCTCCGGGACTAGGGGACATTCAGTACTTC. Residues: CASSEDPPGLGDIQYF.

This clonotype appeared many times. At one boundary the junction diverges from the germline segment, which might be a read error. V gene TRBV5-1 combines with J gene TRBJ2-2; 8 bases are shared with TRBD1. This CDR3 spans 17 amino acids. Germline V gene lookup returns CDR1 SGHRS and CDR2 YFSETQ. In DNA form, the CDR3 reads TGCGCCAGCAGAAATTTTACCGGGACAGGTGGTACCGAGGAGCTGTTTTTT. Translation: CASRNFTGTGGTEELFF.

This clonotype was counted ten times or more. The chain has TRBV29-1 and TRBJ2-2; D remains unclear. V was cut by 1 base and J by 7 bases, with 4 bases left in between. Germline loops: CDR1 SQVTM, CDR2 ANQGSEA. This CDR3 region has 11 residues. CDR3 region: CSVEGGGELFF. CDR3 sequence (DNA): TGCAGCGTTGAAGGTGGCGGGGAGCTGTTTTTT.

The chain uses TRBV7-2 and TRBJ2-5; TRBD1 might be the D (6 bases). V lost 6 bases and J 0 bases, leaving 14 bases between the germline ends. This CDR3 region has 15 residues. Germline V gives CDR1 SGHTA, CDR2 FQGNSA. The CDR3 region is CASSRGRGHQETQYF. Here the CDR3 DNA reads TGTGCCAGCAGTCGCGGCAGGGGTCACCAAGAGACCCAGTACTTC. Combining the CDR3 with reference TRBV7-2 and TRBJ2-5 gives the whole variable domain GAGVSQSPSNKVTEKGKDVELRCDPISGHTALYWYRQSLGQGLEFLIYFQGNSAPDKSGLPSDRFSAERTGGSVSTLTIQRTQQEDSAVYLCASSRGRGHQETQYFGPGTRLLVL.

There are many counts of this clonotype. The chain recombines TRBV2 with TRBJ1-2; D uncertain. This CDR3 is built from 13 residues. Germline V gene data show CDR1 as SNHLY and CDR2 as FYNNEI. The V end lost 5 bases, the J end lost 4 bases, and 11 bases lay between the germline ends. The DNA for the CDR3 is TGTGCCAGCAGTTTATGGGTCGGCTATGGCTACACCTTC. This translates into CASSLWVGYGYTF. Drawing the rest from reference TRBV2 and TRBJ1-2, the complete variable domain is EPEVTQTPSHQVTQMGQEVILRCVPISNHLYFYWYRQILGQKVEFLVSFYNNEISEKSEIFDDQFSVERPDGSNFTLKIRSTKLEDSAMYFCASSLWVGYGYTFGSGTRLTVV.

This clonotype has at least ten counts. V gene TRBV5-1 combines with J gene TRBJ2-7; TRBD2 matches 10 bases. The CDR3 is made up of 15 amino acids. In germline, CDR1 is SGHRS, CDR2 YFSETQ. The V gene end was trimmed by 6 bases and the J gene end by 5 bases; junction bases not matched to a gene: 11. The CDR3 protein is CASKWLAGEGDEQYF. CDR3 coding DNA: TGCGCCAGCAAGTGGCTAGCGGGGGAAGGGGACGAGCAGTACTTC.

As to this clonotype: The germline gene is not matched at one end of the junction; a read error may be the cause. V gene TRBV7-2 combines with J gene TRBJ2-5; TRBD2 aligns across 13 bases. The CDR3 is 14 residues long. Germline CDR1 reads SGHTA; CDR2 reads FQGNSA. This CDR3 is CASSCGLAGETKYF. The CDR3 bases are TGTGCCAGCAGCTGCGGACTAGCGGGGGAGACCAAGTACTTC.

In this sample, this clonotype turned up a few times. A junction boundary mismatches the germline segment, possibly from a read error. This rearrangement joins TRBV12-3 or TRBV12-4 to TRBJ2-5; no firm D call. The CDR3 is 11 amino acids. The chain's CDR3 is CASSPGETKYF. The CDR3, as DNA: TGTGCCAGCAGCCCCGGTGAGACCAAGTACTTC.

Many counts were recorded for this clonotype. With a much larger clone just one base away, this may be a read error. The chain couples TRBV12-3 or TRBV12-4 to TRBJ2-2, with D perhaps TRBD1 (7 bases). The CDR3 has 15 amino acids. The CDR3 DNA is TGTACCAGCAGGGGGGCAGGGGGGAGGACCGGGGAGCTGTTTTTT. It yields the protein CTSRGAGGRTGELFF.

This clonotype showed up many times. The J gene is TRBJ2-5, the V gene TRBV12-3 or TRBV12-4; possible D gene TRBD2, 6 bases. CDR3 length: 13 residues. Trimming removed 6 bases at V and 0 bases at J, with 8 bases between. In DNA, the CDR3 is TGTGCCAGCAGGGACTACGACCAAGAGACCCAGTACTTC. Protein: CASRDYDQETQYF.

This clonotype has a count of ten or more. The chain employs TRBV9 and TRBJ2-7; D call uncertain. The CDR3 consists of 16 residues. Deletions cut 0 bases from V and 5 bases from J, with 18 bases between. CDR1 and CDR2 (germline): SGDLS, YYNGEE. The CDR3 DNA is TGTGCCAGCAGCGTAGCTACAACGGAAACTCCCCACGAGCAGTACTTC. Protein product: CASSVATTETPHEQYF.

This clonotype came up many times. The chain combines TRBV20-1 with TRBJ2-2, with no clear D. Between the trimmed V and J ends, which lost 3 bases and 7 bases, there was a span of 12 bases. The CDR3 sequence is 13 residues long. Germline assignment: CDR1 DFQATT and CDR2 SNEGSKA (reference sequence). The CDR3 DNA reads as TGCAGTGCTAGCGGGCAAGCTTTCGGGGAGCTGTTTTTT. It yields the protein CSASGQAFGELFF.

V and J are TRBV10-3 and TRBJ2-7; 9 nucleotides agree with TRBD2. V lost 10 bases, J lost 3 bases, and 16 bases stayed unmatched. CDR3 length equals 16 residues. Looked up from germline, CDR1 is ENHRY and CDR2 is SYGVKD. The CDR3 spells CATFPFSSGADYEQYF. CDR3 sequence (DNA): TGTGCCACCTTCCCCTTTTCTAGCGGGGCCGACTACGAGCAGTACTTC.

Ten or more counts support this clonotype. The V and J genes are TRBV5-5 and TRBJ2-2; 14 nucleotides match TRBD2. The trim removed 0 bases at V and 6 bases at J, leaving 1 base unmatched. The CDR3 contains 16 residues. Germline assignment: CDR1 SGHKS and CDR2 YYEKEE (reference sequence). The CDR3 loop reads CASSLAGLAGAGELFF. Written as DNA, the CDR3 is TGTGCCAGCAGCTTGGCGGGACTAGCGGGAGCCGGGGAGCTGTTTTTT.